This TCR beta chain is from a study of CD8 T cells in Susac syndrome (dated by TCRdb to between 2018 and 2021). As for the study more broadly: Repertoire sequencing was used to test whether CD8+ T cell activation and differentiation in Susac syndrome was antigen driven. CD8+ T cell repertoire clonality was compared between eleven to twelve healthy donors, approximately 14 Susac syndrome patients and roughly 15 multiple sclerosis patients.

The CDR3 measures 14 amino acids from cysteine to phenylalanine. Just CDR3 DNA is preserved here, 42 bases in frame from base 1. V lost 4 bases and J lost 1 base, and the count of bases not matched to a germline gene is 3. CDR1 is given as GTSNPN and CDR2 as SVGIG, both from the germline V gene (reference sequence). Peripheral blood CD8+ and CD4+ T cells from healthy donors, Susac syndrome patients and multiple sclerosis patients were profiled by high-throughput TCR beta sequencing. The multiple sclerosis controls were treatment-naive patients whose relapsing-remitting disease, either stable or active, fulfilled the revised McDonald criteria. Bulk CD8+ and CD4+ T cells were purified magnetically by negative isolation, whereas CD8+ TEMRA cells were enriched by FACS. Blood was drawn into EDTA tubes, processed within 24 hours, and PBMCs were isolated by density gradient centrifugation. PBMCs intended for TCR sequencing were cryopreserved in liquid nitrogen and thawed later in a water bath at 37 degrees C. The sorted or isolated CD4+, CD8+ and CD8+ TEMRA cells had a purity of 90% or higher.

A word on this clonotype: Its antigen is unknown. No clone much larger than this one lies a single base away; base qualities are absent.

RNA was extracted using the RNeasy kit, and about 0.45 to 1 microgram was reverse transcribed with random hexamers. The immunoSEQ multiplex PCR assay, which covers 54 Vbeta and 13 Jbeta segments, was used to amplify TCR beta CDR3 regions. PCR amplification bias was corrected using a synthetic template baseline for primer optimization and computational correction. In the authors' own workflow: Only productive sequences were kept, with reads annotated to V, D and J genes according to IMGT and analyzed in immunoSEQ Analyzer. Clonality was calculated as one minus the Shannon entropy normalized by log2 of the number of productive unique sequences. For each patient and control, public and private clones were evaluated within the 100 most prevalent clones. Clones were defined as Susac-specific when absent from the healthy and MS cohorts, from approximately 1,100 published viral clones and from other ImmuneACCESS disease sequences. TCRdb ran its own pipeline on the public reads, namely fastp trimming at Q25 and MiXCR clone calling, and kept in-frame beta chains. Duplicate CDR3 protein sequences are folded into a single record with the most common DNA and genes. TCRdb's processing, not the authors' own work, is the source of the V and J calls. The sample table shows about 300,000 distinct CDR3 sequences, and about 89% are seen once. Of the sample, 0.18% is held by the ten largest clones.

Study-wide conclusions, independent of this receptor: The TCR sequencing and HLA analysis was acknowledged to have included a relatively small number of individuals.

Material: CD8+ T cells from PBMCs. The sequence is built from TRBV30 and TRBJ2-3; the junction holds 9 bases that match TRBD2. This TCR was sampled from a human donor with multiple sclerosis. The CDR3 region reads CAWTSGARTDTQYF. The bases are TGTGCCTGGACTAGCGGGGCCCGCACAGATACGCAGTATTTT.